The 25 T cell receptor beta chains below all came from one sample that was sequenced in a study of a mutant IDH1 vaccine in newly diagnosed glioma. TCRdb's copy holds only in-frame clones and misses some; the assay was immunoSEQ multiplex PCR. The table has about 34,000 clones, about 80% seen once. This sample's time point: baseline, week 1 (first vaccination visit). Treatment indicated: pre-vaccination baseline after standard-of-care therapy. Here the sequenced sample was peripheral blood mononuclear cells (PBMCs), taken from a glioma patient treated with radiotherapy, temozolomide or both. The receptor set was obtained from a man between 45 and 60 years old with glioma. Some clones in this sample may be carry-over from other donors' samples.

The chain links TRBV7-2 to TRBJ1-5; D might be TRBD1 (6 bases). Germline V lookup: CDR1 SGHTA, CDR2 FQGNSA. This CDR3 has 17 residues. V lost 2 bases to trimming and J lost 5 bases, with 19 bases between them. The CDR3 sequence is CASSLSSRERGHQPQHF. The CDR3 nucleotides read TGTGCCAGCAGCTTAAGTAGCCGGGAGCGGGGGCATCAGCCCCAGCATTTT.

The rearrangement joins TRBV25-1 to TRBJ1-4; 9 bases agree with TRBD1. The CDR3 spans 15 residues. J was trimmed by 7 bases and V by 4 bases; bases with no gene match: 7. The germline V gene encodes CDR1 MGHDK and CDR2 SYGVNS. The CDR3 region is CASSAPGQGGEKLFF. CDR3 sequence (DNA): TGTGCCAGCAGTGCTCCGGGACAGGGAGGTGAAAAACTGTTTTTT.

This clone came up once. The gene calls are TRBV18 and TRBJ2-2; the match to TRBD2 covers 7 bases. V was pared by 3 bases and J by 3 bases, with 7 bases of the junction left unmatched. The length of the CDR3 is 16 residues. Germline assignment: CDR1 KGHSH and CDR2 LQKENI. As DNA, the CDR3 is TGTGCCAGCTCACCCGTAGGGACTACAGACACCGGGGAGCTGTTTTTT. It specifies CASSPVGTTDTGELFF.

V gene TRBV14 combines with J gene TRBJ1-2; no clear D gene. The germline CDR1 and CDR2 sequences are SGHDN and FVKESK. V dropped 0 bases and J dropped 5 bases, with 7 bases sitting between them. The CDR3 spans 13 residues. The DNA of the CDR3 is TGTGCCAGCAGCCAAGACCGGGGATATGGCTACACCTTC. Protein: CASSQDRGYGYTF.

The chain is built from TRBV14 and TRBJ2-2; TRBD1 is a possible D gene (6 bases). Germline V gene lookup returns CDR1 SGHDN and CDR2 FVKESK. The V gene lost 2 bases and the J gene lost 7 bases, with 11 bases spanning the gap. The CDR3 covers 14 residues. Written as DNA, the CDR3 is TGTGCCAGCAGCCAAAGACAGGCGGTCGGGGAGCTGTTTTTT. Its translation is CASSQRQAVGELFF.

The chain carries TRBV7-8 and TRBJ1-2; D is unresolved. The ends were cut back, 6 bases at V and 7 bases at J, with 18 bases in the middle. The CDR3 runs to 14 residues. CDR1 SGHVS and CDR2 FQNEAQ come from the germline V gene. The CDR3 DNA sequence: TGTGCCAGCAGGGCGTGGGAAAGGAGTGGTGGCTACACCTTC. Amino acid sequence: CASRAWERSGGYTF.

CDR3 DNA: TGTGCCAGCAGCCAATCTAGAGGGGCTGGAGAGACCCAGTACTTC. It yields the protein CASSQSRGAGETQYF. The chain recombines TRBV16 with TRBJ2-5; D tentatively fits TRBD1 or TRBD2 (5 bases each). The CDR3 is 15 amino acids. Trimming removed 0 bases from V and 4 bases from J, with 12 bases in between. From germline, CDR1 is KGHSY and CDR2 FQNENV.

The V and J genes are TRBV19 and TRBJ1-5; D remains unclear. The V gene's germline CDR1 is LNHDA and CDR2 SQIVND (reference sequence). V was clipped by 3 bases and J by 0 bases, with 6 bases between them. CDR3 length: 14 residues. The CDR3 nucleotides read TGTGCCAGTAGTATTAGGGTTAGCAATCAGCCCCAGCATTTT. It codes for CASSIRVSNQPQHF.

V gene TRBV25-1 combines with J gene TRBJ2-5, with a possible D match to TRBD2 (5 bases). Trimming took 8 bases from V and 2 from J, leaving 6 bases between them. The germline gives CDR1 MGHDK, CDR2 SYGVNS. There are 11 residues in the CDR3. The CDR3 DNA sequence: TGTGCCAGCTCGGGACAAGAGACCCAGTACTTC. Translating gives CASSGQETQYF.

V is TRBV13 and J is TRBJ2-1; TRBD2 agrees at 14 bases. CDR1 and CDR2 (germline): PRHDT, FYEKMQ (reference sequence). The J segment lost 1 base and the V segment lost 5 bases, leaving 16 bases of the junction unmatched. This CDR3 is 21 amino acids long. The CDR3 DNA reads TGTGCCAGCAGCCCGACCCGGAGACTAGCGGGGGGGCTGGGTTCCTACAATGAGCAGTTCTTC. Translated: CASSPTRRLAGGLGSYNEQFF.

The chain has TRBV13 and TRBJ1-2; D is possibly TRBD1 (5 bases). The CDR3 runs 13 residues. V was trimmed by 5 bases and J by 3 bases, leaving 10 bases between them. CDR1 PRHDT and CDR2 FYEKMQ come from the germline V gene (reference sequence). The CDR3 loop is CASSRRGDYGYTF. The CDR3 DNA sequence: TGTGCCAGCAGCCGCCGGGGCGACTATGGCTACACCTTC. Full variable domain (outside the CDR3, taken from reference TRBV13 and TRBJ1-2): AAGVIQSPRHLIKEKRETATLKCYPIPRHDTVYWYQQGPGQDPQFLISFYEKMQSDKGSIPDRFSAQQFSDYHSELNMSSLELGDSALYFCASSRRGDYGYTFGSGTRLTVV.

V is TRBV2 and J is TRBJ1-5, with TRBD1 identical over 9 bases. V dropped 5 bases and J dropped 7; count of bases not matched to a gene: 6. Per germline, CDR1 SNHLY and CDR2 FYNNEI. The CDR3 has 14 amino acids. This CDR3 is CASSPQGAGQPQHF. The CDR3 DNA reads as TGTGCCAGCAGTCCACAGGGGGCCGGGCAGCCCCAGCATTTT.

The rearrangement joins TRBV7-9 to TRBJ1-1; tentative D call: TRBD1 (5 bases). Deletions cut 11 bases from V and 5 bases from J, with 18 bases between. CDR1 is SEHNR and CDR2 is FQNEAQ in the germline V gene (reference sequence). The CDR3 is 13 amino acids. The CDR3 region is CASRGVRRTEAFF. DNA for the CDR3: TGTGCCTCCCGGGGCGTTCGGAGGACTGAAGCTTTCTTT.

The J gene is TRBJ2-1, the V gene TRBV4-3; D is uncertain. The V end lost 2 bases, the J end lost 2 bases, and 4 bases lay between the germline ends. The length of the CDR3 is 13 residues. Germline assignment: CDR1 LGHNA and CDR2 YSLEER. CDR3 nucleotide sequence: TGCGCCAGCAGCCAACGCACCTACAATGAGCAGTTCTTC. As protein: CASSQRTYNEQFF.

The CDR3 reads CASSLTPRADGGELFF. DNA for the CDR3: TGCGCCAGCAGCTTGACGCCTAGGGCGGATGGCGGGGAGCTGTTTTTT. The chain is built from TRBV5-1 and TRBJ2-2; the D is unclear. CDR1 is SGHRS and CDR2 is YFSETQ in the germline V gene. The ends were cut back, 1 base at V and 7 bases at J, with 17 bases in the middle. The CDR3 covers 16 residues.

The rearrangement joins TRBV5-1 to TRBJ2-6; TRBD1 might be the D (5 bases). Germline assignment: CDR1 SGHRS and CDR2 YFSETQ. V was trimmed by 4 bases and J by 6 bases, leaving 11 bases between them. This CDR3 has 14 residues. CDR3 DNA sequence: TGCGCCAGCAGCCCAGACAGATTGGCCAACGTCCTGACTTTC. This encodes CASSPDRLANVLTF.

This chain joins TRBV25-1 and TRBJ1-1; D ambiguous. The germline CDR1 and CDR2 sequences are MGHDK and SYGVNS. V was clipped by 2 bases and J by 4 bases, with 8 bases between them. There are 13 residues in the CDR3. CDR3 protein: CASSEEGSTEAFF. The DNA for the CDR3 is TGTGCCAGCAGTGAAGAAGGTTCCACTGAAGCTTTCTTT.

This clone came up a few times. The V and J genes are TRBV2 and TRBJ1-1; TRBD1 aligns across 7 bases. The V and J ends lost 10 bases and 0 bases, in that order; junction bases with no gene match: 5. The germline gives CDR1 SNHLY, CDR2 FYNNEI. The CDR3 extends over 13 amino acids. CDR3 residues: CATRQGMNTEAFF. The DNA of the CDR3 is TGTGCCACCCGACAGGGAATGAACACTGAAGCTTTCTTT.

The chain uses TRBV5-8 and TRBJ1-5; tentative D call: TRBD1 (6 bases). CDR1 is SGHTS, CDR2 YDEGEE, per germline. The CDR3 extends over 16 amino acids. V was pared by 2 bases and J by 8 bases, with 20 bases between. Here the CDR3 reads CASSFRLLRGGEPQHF. The DNA of the CDR3 is TGTGCCAGCAGCTTTCGGTTATTGAGGGGGGGAGAGCCCCAGCATTTT.

The chain uses TRBV11-3 and TRBJ1-1; no clear D gene. Looked up from germline, CDR1 is SGHNT and CDR2 is YENEEA. The CDR3 has 13 residues. V was pared by 1 base and J by 6 bases, with 9 bases between. In DNA form, the CDR3 reads TGTGCCAGCAGCTTAGGTTCTGGTTCTGAAGCTTTCTTT. Translation: CASSLGSGSEAFF.

The chain recombines TRBV19 with TRBJ1-5; D might be TRBD1 (6 bases). The CDR3 is 13 residues long. V was shortened by 5 bases and J by 4 bases, with 9 bases between the two germline ends. Germline V gene lookup returns CDR1 LNHDA and CDR2 SQIVND (reference sequence). The CDR3 sequence: CASSRDTNQPQHF. In nucleotides, the CDR3 is TGTGCCAGTAGTCGGGACACAAATCAGCCCCAGCATTTT.

In its sample, this clone was seen once. V usage is TRBV7-8 and J usage is TRBJ2-2; 14 bases line up with TRBD2. CDR1 and CDR2 (germline): SGHVS, FQNEAQ. CDR3 length equals 17 residues. Trimming at V came to 7 bases and at J to 5 bases, leaving 9 bases not matched to a gene. The CDR3 sequence: CASTATSGGAGTGELFF. CDR3 sequence (DNA): TGTGCCAGCACCGCGACTAGCGGGGGGGCCGGGACCGGGGAGCTGTTTTTT.

The sample holds a few counts of this clone. The chain carries TRBV7-6 and TRBJ1-5, with D perhaps matching TRBD1 (5 bases). CDR1 and CDR2 from the germline V gene are SGHVS and FNYEAQ. V was cut by 8 bases and J by 5 bases, with 13 bases left in between. The CDR3 runs to 13 residues. The CDR3 region has the DNA TGTGCCAGCTTCCGGGGACGACATCAGCCCCAGCATTTT. Protein product: CASFRGRHQPQHF.

The sample holds a few counts of this clone. V usage is TRBV27 and J usage is TRBJ1-1, with D unresolved. Germline CDR1 and CDR2: MNHEY and SMNVEV (reference sequence). The V end lost 6 bases, the J end lost 11 bases, and 19 bases lay between the germline ends. The CDR3 totals 13 residues. Here the CDR3 reads CASSPAGRQAAFF. The CDR3 coding sequence is TGTGCCAGCAGCCCTGCCGGGCGACAAGCGGCTTTCTTT.

This chain connects TRBV14 to TRBJ2-1; D is unclear. Trimming cost V 3 bases and J 12 bases, with 9 bases left between them. Germline-derived CDR1 and CDR2 are SGHDN and FVKESK. The CDR3 contains 11 residues. CDR3 DNA sequence: TGTGCCAGCAGCCATGGCCAGTTGCAGTTCTTC. Encoded protein: CASSHGQLQFF.